This TCR beta chain was captured by sequencing in a study of T cell responses to AZD1222 COVID-19 vaccine. Findings of the study overall: Spike-specific TCR depth and breadth grew after two AZD1222 doses.

The CDR3 is made up of 14 amino acids. Trimming took 5 bases from V and 4 from J, leaving 14 bases between them. Germline V gene sequence: CDR1 SEHNR, CDR2 FQNEAQ (reference sequence). Concerning this clone: As yet, its antigen is unknown.

Clones were read by immunoSEQ multiplex PCR, and TCRdb kept only the in-frame ones, dropping some. The top ten hold around 3.2% of the sample, which has about 100,000 clones, approximately 87% seen once. The receptor's source is an adult in good health. The specimen comprised peripheral blood, sampled on day 0 of AZD1222 vaccination. The chain employs TRBV7-9 and TRBJ1-2, with D uncertain. CDR3 DNA: TGTGCCAGCAGCCGCTTAGTGGGTAGCTATGGCTACACCTTC. As protein: CASSRLVGSYGYTF. Variable domain in full (rest from reference TRBV7-9 and TRBJ1-2): DTGVSQNPRHKITKRGQNVTFRCDPISEHNRLYWYRQTLGQGPEFLTYFQNEAQLEKSRLLSDRFSAERPKGSFSTLEIQRTEQGDSAMYLCASSRLVGSYGYTFGSGTRLTVV.